The clone carrying this TCR beta chain appeared many times. The target antigen is unknown. The record originates from a study of tumor and adjacent non-tumor tissue in lung cancer. Study-level background: On average, productive TCRbeta reads reached some 4.2 million per sample. Whole-study findings and limits: Compared with tumor, normal lung showed significantly lower TCR diversity.

A modified ARM-PCR protocol with three rounds of nested PCR amplified TCRbeta. TCRdb used MiXCR to reprocess the multiplex PCR reads, holding one entry per CDR3 protein. Of around 76,000 distinct CDR3 sequences detected, over 60% appear once; the ten largest clones hold 40%. CDR1 is MDHEN and CDR2 is SYDVKM in the germline V gene. The CDR3 loop spans 13 amino acids. V was shortened by 6 bases and J by 1 base, with 9 bases between the two germline ends. The template was RNA from unsorted bulk tissue. More than 3 cm separated this lung sample from the edge of the tumor. The receptor was derived from a man between 65 and 85 years old with non-small cell lung cancer. This rearrangement joins TRBV28 to TRBJ1-1; D is possibly TRBD1 (5 bases). Source material: distant non-tumor lung tissue. This CDR3 reads CASSPRENTEAFF. CDR3 bases: TGTGCCAGCAGCCCCAGGGAGAACACTGAAGCTTTCTTT. The whole variable domain, filled in from reference TRBV28 and TRBJ1-1, reads DVKVTQSSRYLVKRTGEKVFLECVQDMDHENMFWYRQDPGLGLRLIYFSYDVKMKEKGDIPEGYSVSREKKERFSLILESASTNQTSMYLCASSPRENTEAFFGQGTRLTVV.